This T cell receptor (beta chain) was identified in a study of T cell responses to AZD1222 COVID-19 vaccine. The CDR3 sequence is 14 residues long. Trimming stripped 5 bases from V and 2 bases from J, with 13 bases between. Germline V gives CDR1 SNHLY, CDR2 FYNNEI. Produced via immunoSEQ multiplex PCR; TCRdb's table is partial and in-frame only. This table holds 120,000 or so clones, more than 80% found once. The origin of this receptor is an adult in good health. The V call is TRBV2, the J call TRBJ2-7, with D unresolved. This material consisted of peripheral blood, taken on day 0 of AZD1222 vaccination. CDR3 in amino acids: CASSSVGGPYEQYF. CDR3 nucleotide sequence: TGTGCCAGCAGTTCGGTCGGCGGTCCCTACGAGCAGTACTTC.